The 7 T cell receptor beta chains below all came from one sample that was sequenced in a study of memory CD8 T cells in hepatitis C reinfection. The repertoire was sequenced with immunoSEQ multiplex PCR; TCRdb's copy has only in-frame clones and lacks some. The sample has 45,000 to 50,000 clones; 89% are singletons. Noted time point: late/post reinfection, 12 to 24 weeks after detection. Sorted cells were sequenced directly ex vivo without any in vitro expansion. Sequences were obtained from naive CD8+ T cells sorted from blood. The receptor source for this set is a man aged 18 to 29 with hepatitis C virus infection.

This rearrangement joins TRBV10-1 to TRBJ2-1, with D perhaps matching TRBD1 (6 bases). The CDR3 spans 13 residues. The V end lost 7 bases, the J end lost 7 bases, and 14 bases lay between the germline ends. Germline V CDR1 and CDR2: WNHNN, SYGVQD (reference sequence). In DNA form, the CDR3 reads TGCGCCAGCACCCTCTTAGGGGGAAATGAGCAGTTCTTC. The encoded protein is CASTLLGGNEQFF.

The rearrangement uses TRBV10-1 and TRBJ2-1, with a weak D call TRBD2 (6 bases). The length of the CDR3 is 16 residues. The germline CDR1 and CDR2 sequences are WNHNN and SYGVQD (reference sequence). V lost 0 bases and J 7 bases, leaving 16 bases between the germline ends. The CDR3, as DNA: TGCGCCAGCAGTGAGTCTTTGGGACTCGGGATTAATGAGCAGTTCTTC. Protein sequence: CASSESLGLGINEQFF.

This chain uses TRBV5-4 with TRBJ2-7; 8 bases line up with TRBD1. The CDR3 consists of 13 residues. The ends lost 4 bases at V and 5 bases at J; junction bases unmatched: 5. Germline V lookup: CDR1 SGHNT, CDR2 YYREEE (reference sequence). The DNA of the CDR3 is TGTGCCAGCAGCCCTGGACAGGGCCACGAGCAGTACTTC. Its translation: CASSPGQGHEQYF. Variable domain in full (rest from reference TRBV5-4 and TRBJ2-7): ETGVTQSPTHLIKTRGQQVTLRCSSQSGHNTVSWYQQALGQGPQFIFQYYREEENGRGNFPPRFSGLQFPNYSSELNVNALELDDSALYLCASSPGQGHEQYFGPGTRLTVT.

The chain is built from TRBV7-9 and TRBJ1-6; tentative D call: TRBD1 (5 bases). The CDR3 sequence is 14 residues long. The germline gives CDR1 SEHNR, CDR2 FQNEAQ (reference sequence). V shed 5 bases and J shed 9 bases, with 14 bases lying between them. CDR3 region: CASSTGGVGSPLHF. In DNA form, the CDR3 reads TGTGCCAGCAGCACCGGGGGGGTAGGTTCACCCCTCCACTTT.

The gene calls are TRBV5-6 and TRBJ2-1, with D tentatively TRBD2 (6 bases). V was pared by 3 bases and J by 12 bases, with 22 bases between. The CDR3 length is 15 residues. Germline CDR1 reads SGHDT; CDR2 reads YYEEEE. The CDR3 DNA is TGTGCCAGCAGCTCCGGGACCCTCCATTACGGGGGGCAGTTCTTC. Its protein is CASSSGTLHYGGQFF. The entire variable domain, with the rest obtained from reference TRBV5-6 and TRBJ2-1, is as follows: DAGVTQSPTHLIKTRGQQVTLRCSPKSGHDTVSWYQQALGQGPQFIFQYYEEEERQRGNFPDRFSGHQFPNYSSELNVNALLLGDSALYLCASSSGTLHYGGQFFGPGTRLTVL.

The chain uses TRBV7-9 and TRBJ2-7; 7 bases are a match to TRBD1. V lost 5 bases to trimming and J lost 2 bases; unmatched junction nucleotides: 6. This CDR3 comprises 14 residues. CDR1 is SEHNR and CDR2 is FQNEAQ in the germline V gene (reference sequence). The CDR3 spells CASSPVGTAYEQYV. In nucleotides, the CDR3 is TGTGCCAGCAGCCCAGTAGGGACAGCCTACGAGCAGTACGTC.

The CDR3 DNA follows: TGTGCCAGCAGCGTAGCTACCGGGGTGAGGTACACAGATACGCAGTATTTT. Translating gives CASSVATGVRYTDTQYF. V is TRBV9 and J is TRBJ2-3; the D gene is possibly TRBD2 (5 bases). CDR3 length: 17 residues. V gave up 0 bases and J gave up 2 bases, with 16 bases separating them. Germline CDR1 is SGDLS and CDR2 is YYNGEE.